This TCR beta chain emerged from a study of CD8 T cells in ankylosing spondylitis (dated by TCRdb to about 2017). Turning to the overall study: To find TCR variants linked to disease, the study profiled T cell receptor beta repertoires in ankylosing spondylitis patients and healthy donors. In total, the full study cohort was made up of roughly 110 healthy donors and 25 or so ankylosing spondylitis patients. Peripheral blood was sampled, and synovial fluid was also collected from ankylosing spondylitis patients.

Trimming takes 0 bases from V and 4 bases from J, and the germline ends sit 3 bases apart. In the germline V gene (reference sequence), CDR1 corresponds to MNHEY and CDR2 to SMNVEV. Reading from cysteine to phenylalanine, the CDR3 counts 12 amino acids. The DNA shown is the 36-base CDR3, in frame from base 1. Points the paper makes about the study in general: In peripheral blood, the disease-linked clones were found at relatively low frequencies and had a CD8+ phenotype. A TCR beta motif of about 8 highly homologous amino acid variants appeared characteristic of blood from ankylosing spondylitis patients. The disease-linked clones were reported to be significantly enriched in matched synovial fluid samples from ankylosing spondylitis patients. Some TCR beta motif variants had previously been reported in synovial fluid and blood of reactive arthritis patients, which suggested common disease-initiation mechanisms.

Data came from an Illumina HiSeq 2500. Quantitative 5'-RACE with molecular barcodes was the method used to prepare the TCR beta libraries. The authors processed their data as follows. To identify disease-linked TCR variants, a new computational method was used, one built on a probabilistic model of VDJ rearrangement. The public reads were reanalyzed by TCRdb: fastp trimming at Q25, MiXCR alignment, in-frame beta chains only. Identical CDR3 protein sequences are pooled into one entry, listed with their most common genes and DNA. These V and J calls are TCRdb output, not the study's own analysis. The sample table contains about 360,000 distinct CDR3 sequences; only one count was recorded for about 20% of them. The ten largest make up roughly 13% of the sample. This clonotype has at least ten counts. Its antigen remains unidentified. Base qualities are not at hand, and no much larger clone is one base apart.

This sequence uses TRBV27 and TRBJ2-5, with an unclear D gene assignment. The TCR sequence derives from a male donor with ankylosing spondylitis or in good health (not recorded which). Sample: blood, either unsorted or a sorted T cell fraction (not recorded which). The CDR3 in this case is CASSLSGETQYF. Read as DNA, the sequence is TGTGCCAGCAGTTTATCTGGAGAGACCCAGTACTTC.